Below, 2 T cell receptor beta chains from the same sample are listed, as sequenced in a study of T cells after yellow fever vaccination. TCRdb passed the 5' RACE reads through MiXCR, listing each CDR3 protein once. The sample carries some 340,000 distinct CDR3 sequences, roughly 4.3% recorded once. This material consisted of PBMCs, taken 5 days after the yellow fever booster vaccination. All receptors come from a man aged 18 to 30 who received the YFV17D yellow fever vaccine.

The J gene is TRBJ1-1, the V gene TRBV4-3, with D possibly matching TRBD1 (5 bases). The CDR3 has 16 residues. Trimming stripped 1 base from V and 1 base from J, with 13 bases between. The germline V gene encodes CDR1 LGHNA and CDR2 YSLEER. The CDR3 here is CASSQGPGRKNTEAFF. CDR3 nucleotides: TGCGCCAGCAGCCAAGGGCCGGGACGGAAGAACACTGAAGCTTTCTTT.

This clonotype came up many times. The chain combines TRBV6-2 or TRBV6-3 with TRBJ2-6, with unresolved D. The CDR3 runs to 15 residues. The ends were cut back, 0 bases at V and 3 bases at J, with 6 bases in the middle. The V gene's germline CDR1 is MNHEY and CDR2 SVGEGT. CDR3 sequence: CASSYSGFGANVLTF. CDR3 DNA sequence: TGTGCCAGCAGTTACTCAGGGTTTGGGGCCAACGTCCTGACTTTC.